A single sample is the source of the 22 T cell receptor beta chains below, sequenced in a study of cytomegalovirus exposure and HLA in healthy donors. Primers included in the PCR were 60 Vbeta and 13 Jbeta primers. The protocol was immunoSEQ multiplex PCR, while the TCRdb copy is restricted to in-frame clones and leaves out a portion. The repertoire holds 99,000 or so clones, with more than 65% as singletons. Material: PBMCs. The receptors stem from a man aged 25-45 years in good health and CMV-seronegative.

The rearrangement links TRBV9 to TRBJ1-2, with a weak D call TRBD1 (5 bases). The CDR3 consists of 16 residues. Germline lookup yields CDR1 SGDLS and CDR2 YYNGEE. V was trimmed by 0 bases and J by 3 bases, leaving 15 bases between them. CDR3 protein: CASSVGAGPGDYGYTF. CDR3 in DNA: TGTGCCAGCAGCGTAGGGGCAGGGCCTGGAGACTATGGCTACACCTTC.

The chain links TRBV4-2 to TRBJ2-2; TRBD1 agrees at 10 bases. The V gene end was trimmed by 0 bases and the J gene end by 6 bases; junction bases not matched to a gene: 10. This CDR3 contains 18 residues. Germline V CDR1 and CDR2: LGHNA, YNFKEQ. CDR3 in amino acids: CASSQERPGQGSPGELFF. The DNA for the CDR3 is TGTGCCAGCAGCCAAGAGAGACCGGGACAGGGGAGCCCCGGGGAGCTGTTTTTT.

This clone was counted between two and nine times. The chain uses TRBV7-2 and TRBJ2-7; D unresolved. This CDR3 contains 12 residues. Germline V CDR1 and CDR2: SGHTA, FQGNSA. Between the trimmed V and J ends, which lost 3 bases and 3 bases, there was a span of 6 bases. Here the CDR3 reads CASSLSIYEQYF. CDR3 DNA sequence: TGTGCCAGCAGCTTGTCTATCTACGAGCAGTACTTC. Looking up the rest from reference TRBV7-2 and TRBJ2-7 gives the full variable domain: GAGVSQSPSNKVTEKGKDVELRCDPISGHTALYWYRQSLGQGLEFLIYFQGNSAPDKSGLPSDRFSAERTGGSVSTLTIQRTQQEDSAVYLCASSLSIYEQYFGPGTRLTVT.

This clone appeared once. The chain combines TRBV5-5 with TRBJ2-5; 8 bases fit TRBD1. Germline CDR1 and CDR2: SGHKS and YYEKEE (reference sequence). The J segment lost 5 bases and the V segment lost 4 bases, leaving 7 bases of the junction unmatched. The CDR3 has 14 residues. CDR3 in amino acids: CASSHPRGPETQYF. The CDR3 bases are TGTGCCAGCAGCCACCCCAGGGGGCCGGAGACCCAGTACTTC.

With respect to this clone: The junction shows a germline mismatch at one end, possibly a read error. The chain has TRBV18 and TRBJ2-6; 7 nucleotides match TRBD1. The CDR3 is 16 residues long. The germline V gene encodes CDR1 KGHSH and CDR2 LQKENI. This chain's CDR3 is CASSTTGTSGANGLTF. The DNA of the CDR3 is TGTGCCAGCTCGACGACAGGGACATCTGGGGCCAACGGCCTGACTTTC. Full variable domain (rest looked up from reference TRBV18 and TRBJ2-6): NAGVMQNPRHLVRRRGQEARLRCSPMKGHSHVYWYRQLPEEGLKFMVYLQKENIIDESGMPKERFSAEFPKEGPSILRIQQVVRGDSAAYFCASSTTGTSGANGLTFGAGSRLTVL.

The gene calls are TRBV29-1 and TRBJ2-2; TRBD2 might be the D (5 bases). V was pared by 6 bases and J by 4 bases, with 15 bases between. Germline V CDR1 and CDR2: SQVTM, ANQGSEA. CDR3 length: 14 residues. CDR3 protein: CSVRLGRGTGELFF. In DNA, the CDR3 is TGCAGCGTCCGACTGGGGAGAGGCACCGGGGAGCTGTTTTTT.

The V gene is TRBV30, the J gene TRBJ2-1; 9 bases line up with TRBD2. CDR1 is GTSNPN and CDR2 is SVGIG in the germline V gene (reference sequence). This CDR3 has 13 amino acids. V lost 2 bases to trimming and J lost 13 bases; unmatched junction nucleotides: 9. The DNA for the CDR3 is TGTGCCTGGAGTTTTGCGGGAGGGCCTGAACAGTTCTTC. Residues: CAWSFAGGPEQFF.

This chain links TRBV7-3 with TRBJ2-1; 8 positions match TRBD2. This CDR3 has 16 amino acids. Unmatched junction bases numbered 5, after V lost 0 bases and J lost 4 bases. Germline-derived CDR1 and CDR2 are SGHTA and FQGTGA. The CDR3 coding sequence is TGTGCCAGCAGCTTAACCGCGGGAGGCGGGTACAATGAGCAGTTCTTC. This gives the protein CASSLTAGGGYNEQFF.

The V and J genes are TRBV19 and TRBJ2-2; D gene uncertain. V was clipped by 7 bases and J by 6 bases, with 15 bases between them. Germline values: CDR1 LNHDA, CDR2 SQIVND (reference sequence). This CDR3 has 14 residues. CDR3 coding DNA: TGTGCCAGTACCTCGGTTCGCGCATCCGGGGAGCTGTTTTTT. This translates into CASTSVRASGELFF.

This chain connects TRBV4-2 to TRBJ1-2, with a tentative D call TRBD1 (5 bases). Germline V gene sequence: CDR1 LGHNA, CDR2 YNFKEQ. With 0 bases removed from V and 8 bases from J, the gap between germline ends came to 13 bases. CDR3 length: 14 amino acids. In DNA form, the CDR3 reads TGTGCCAGCAGCCAAGAAATCGGGGGTGTGGGCTACACCTTC. It is translated as CASSQEIGGVGYTF.

The CDR3 region is CASSMGTGKWQPQHF. The DNA of the CDR3 is TGTGCCAGTAGTATGGGGACAGGGAAATGGCAGCCCCAGCATTTT. This chain connects TRBV19 to TRBJ1-5, with 9 bases lining up with TRBD1. Trimming at V came to 3 bases and at J to 7 bases, leaving 7 bases not matched to a gene. This CDR3 has 15 amino acids. Germline assignment: CDR1 LNHDA and CDR2 SQIVND (reference sequence). The full variable domain, in which reference TRBV19 and TRBJ1-5 provide the parts outside the CDR3, is DGGITQSPKYLFRKEGQNVTLSCEQNLNHDAMYWYRQDPGQGLRLIYYSQIVNDFQKGDIAEGYSVSREKKESFPLTVTSAQKNPTAFYLCASSMGTGKWQPQHFGDGTRLSIL.

The rearrangement joins TRBV7-8 to TRBJ2-5; D gene unclear. Trimming pared 0 bases from V and 0 bases from J, leaving 5 bases between. Germline V gene sequence: CDR1 SGHVS, CDR2 FQNEAQ. The CDR3 is made up of 14 amino acids. CDR3 sequence: CASSLALYQETQYF. CDR3 DNA: TGTGCCAGCAGCTTAGCACTATACCAAGAGACCCAGTACTTC.

The V gene is TRBV10-3, the J gene TRBJ2-5, with TRBD2 matching over 7 bases. The end of the DNA is better explained by TRBJ2-7, so the J call may be wrong. The CDR3 is made up of 15 amino acids. Germline CDR1 is ENHRY and CDR2 is SYGVKD. CDR3 in DNA: TGTGCCATCAGTGAGGAGGCGGGAGCGTCCTACGAGCAGTACTTC. Translated, it gives CAISEEAGASYEQYF.

This chain uses TRBV5-1 with TRBJ1-3; D not certain. V was shortened by 0 bases and J by 3 bases, with 7 bases between the two germline ends. Germline CDR1 is SGHRS and CDR2 is YFSETQ. The CDR3 spans 14 residues. The CDR3 DNA reads TGCGCCAGCAGCTTGGGGCCCGTTGGAAACACCATATATTTT. This encodes CASSLGPVGNTIYF. Together with reference TRBV5-1 and TRBJ1-3, the CDR3 gives the full variable domain: KAGVTQTPRYLIKTRGQQVTLSCSPISGHRSVSWYQQTPGQGLQFLFEYFSETQRNKGNFPGRFSGRQFSNSRSEMNVSTLELGDSALYLCASSLGPVGNTIYFGEGSWLTVV.

The V call is TRBV19, the J call TRBJ2-2; tentatively, D is TRBD2 (6 bases). Trimming took 5 bases from V and 4 from J, leaving 20 bases between them. The germline CDR1 and CDR2 sequences are LNHDA and SQIVND (reference sequence). The CDR3 length is 17 residues. CDR3 nucleotide sequence: TGTGCCAGTAGTCTTAGCCCCGGGACTTCGATCACCGGGGAGCTGTTTTTT. Translation gives CASSLSPGTSITGELFF.

This clone was detected a few times. The chain combines TRBV2 with TRBJ1-1; D call uncertain. The CDR3 covers 13 residues. Looked up from germline, CDR1 is SNHLY and CDR2 is FYNNEI. V shed 4 bases and J shed 4 bases, with 10 bases lying between them. The DNA for the CDR3 is TGTGCCAGCAGTGTCGTGGCTGGCACTGAAGCTTTCTTT. Translation: CASSVVAGTEAFF.

The rearrangement joins TRBV7-2 to TRBJ2-7; TRBD1 is a possible D gene (6 bases). Germline V gene sequence: CDR1 SGHTA, CDR2 FQGNSA. Deletions cut 0 bases from V and 9 bases from J, with 6 bases between. The CDR3 loop spans 11 amino acids. DNA of the CDR3: TGTGCCAGCAGCTTAGCCAGGGGGCAGTACTTC. This gives the protein CASSLARGQYF.

The chain is built from TRBV2 and TRBJ1-5; D ambiguous. Trimming took off 3 bases at V and 7 bases at J, with 13 bases between the two ends. The germline V gene has CDR1 SNHLY and CDR2 FYNNEI. The CDR3 length is 14 residues. The CDR3 coding sequence is TGTGCCAGCAGTGACAGTCAACCCACCCAGCCCCAGCATTTT. Translation gives CASSDSQPTQPQHF.

This clone was counted a few times. CDR3 residues: CASAEEQGYNSPLHF. CDR3 nucleotide sequence: TGTGCCAGCGCAGAGGAACAGGGTTATAATTCACCCCTCCACTTT. This chain links TRBV27 with TRBJ1-6; D perhaps matches TRBD1 (6 bases). Germline CDR1 is MNHEY and CDR2 is SMNVEV (reference sequence). Trimming took off 8 bases at V and 4 bases at J, with 15 bases between the two ends. The CDR3 is made up of 15 amino acids.

This chain uses TRBV5-6 with TRBJ1-1, with a weak D call TRBD1 (5 bases). Trimming removed 0 bases from V and 2 bases from J, with 8 bases in between. CDR1 and CDR2 from the germline V gene are SGHDT and YYEEEE. The CDR3 contains 14 residues. CDR3 sequence: CASSLGGGNTEAFF. The CDR3 DNA reads as TGTGCCAGCAGCTTGGGGGGGGGTAACACTGAAGCTTTCTTT.

This chain joins TRBV2 and TRBJ1-5; 7 bases fit TRBD1. The CDR3 length is 14 residues. Germline assignment: CDR1 SNHLY and CDR2 FYNNEI. V lost 3 bases and J lost 6; bases outside the gene matches: 5. This chain's CDR3 is CASSELTGAQPQHF. For the CDR3, the DNA is TGTGCCAGCAGTGAGTTAACAGGGGCTCAGCCCCAGCATTTT. Looking up the rest from reference TRBV2 and TRBJ1-5 gives the full variable domain: EPEVTQTPSHQVTQMGQEVILRCVPISNHLYFYWYRQILGQKVEFLVSFYNNEISEKSEIFDDQFSVERPDGSNFTLKIRSTKLEDSAMYFCASSELTGAQPQHFGDGTRLSIL.

The chain combines TRBV6-6 with TRBJ2-7; 7 bases match TRBD1. The CDR3 extends over 13 amino acids. Germline CDR1 and CDR2: MNHNY and SVGAGI (reference sequence). The J segment lost 2 bases and the V segment lost 6 bases, leaving 4 bases of the junction unmatched. The CDR3 sequence is CASSFGTAYEQYF. The CDR3 DNA reads as TGTGCCAGCAGCTTCGGGACAGCCTACGAGCAGTACTTC.